The present entry profiles one T cell receptor (beta chain) with its context. This clonotype was seen at least ten times. Its binding antigen is unknown. Base qualities are not recorded, but no much larger clone differs from it by a single base. The CDR3, from cysteine to phenylalanine, totals 17 residues. The entry retains the CDR3 DNA only, 51 bases that are in frame from base 1. These data come from a study of CD8 T cells in ankylosing spondylitis (dated by TCRdb to 2017 to 2019). Study-level background: The study profiled T cell receptor beta repertoires in healthy donors and ankylosing spondylitis patients to find disease-linked TCR variants. The full study cohort was made up of 25 to 30 ankylosing spondylitis patients and 108 healthy donors. Peripheral blood samples were taken, and synovial fluid was additionally collected from ankylosing spondylitis patients. The investigation overall reported the following: According to the report, matched synovial fluid samples from ankylosing spondylitis patients were significantly enriched for the disease-linked clones. Blood from ankylosing spondylitis patients appeared to be characterized by a TCR beta motif composed of roughly 8 highly homologous amino acid variants. The disease-linked clones had a CD8+ phenotype and were found at relatively low frequencies in peripheral blood. Some of the motif variants had been reported before in the synovial fluid and blood of reactive arthritis patients, a finding that suggests common disease-initiation mechanisms.

Data came from an Illumina HiSeq 2500. Quantitative 5'-RACE with molecular barcodes was used to prepare TCR beta libraries. Per the source publication's procedure: Disease-linked TCR variants were identified with a new computational method built on a probabilistic model of VDJ rearrangement. TCRdb trimmed public reads at Q25 via fastp, called clones via MiXCR and kept in-frame beta chains. Rows with one shared CDR3 protein collapse into an entry with the most common genes and DNA. These V and J calls are TCRdb output, not the study's own analysis. Counted in this sample were 40,000 to 50,000 distinct CDR3 sequences; around 2.9% of them appeared once. The top ten constitute around 4.5% of the sample.

The sequenced sample was blood, either unsorted or a sorted T cell fraction (not recorded which). This TCR was sampled from a male donor with ankylosing spondylitis or in good health (not recorded which). The chain is assembled from TRBV21-1 and TRBJ2-4; the table assigns TRBD2, which was not confirmed against the DNA. TRBV21-1 is reported as a pseudogene. The DNA reads as follows: TGTGCCAGCAGCATAAAAAGTTGGGAGTTTTTCAAAAACATTCAGTACTTC. This translates into CASSIKSWEFFKNIQYF.